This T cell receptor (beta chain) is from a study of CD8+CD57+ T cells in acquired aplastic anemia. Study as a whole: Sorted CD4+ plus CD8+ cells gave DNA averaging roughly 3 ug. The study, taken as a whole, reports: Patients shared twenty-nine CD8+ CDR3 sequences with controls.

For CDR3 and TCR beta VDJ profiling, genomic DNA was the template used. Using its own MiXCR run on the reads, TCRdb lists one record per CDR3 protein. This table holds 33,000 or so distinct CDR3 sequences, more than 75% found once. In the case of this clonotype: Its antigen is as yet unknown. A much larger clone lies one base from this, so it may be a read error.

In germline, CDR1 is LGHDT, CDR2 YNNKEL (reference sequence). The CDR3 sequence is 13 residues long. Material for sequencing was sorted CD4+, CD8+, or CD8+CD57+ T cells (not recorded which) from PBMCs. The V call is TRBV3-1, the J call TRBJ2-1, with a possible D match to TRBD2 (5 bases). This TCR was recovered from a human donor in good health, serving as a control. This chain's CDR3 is CASSGRTDNKQFF. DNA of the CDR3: TGTGCCAGCAGCGGCCGGACTGACAATAAGCAGTTCTTC.